The 17 T cell receptor beta chains presented below share a single source sample, sequenced in a study of blood T cell repertoires in COVID-19. Sequencing used immunoSEQ multiplex PCR; TCRdb keeps in-frame clones, though not all of them. The top ten hold about 1.2% of the sample, which has roughly 330,000 clones, 83% seen once. The specimen sequenced was peripheral blood. All receptors come from a woman aged 45-60 years with acute or convalescent COVID-19.

The chain is built from TRBV7-2 and TRBJ1-4, with D maybe TRBD1 (6 bases). Germline assignment: CDR1 SGHTA and CDR2 FQGNSA. Trimming left V 3 bases short and J 7 bases short, with 12 bases between. The CDR3 is 14 amino acids. The CDR3 sequence: CASSFNRAGEKLFF. The CDR3 DNA sequence: TGTGCCAGCAGCTTCAACAGGGCGGGTGAAAAACTGTTTTTT.

Comment on this clone: The same CDR3 also results from other DNA sequences found in this sample. The V call is TRBV20-1, the J call TRBJ1-1; 9 nucleotides agree with TRBD1. J gave up 4 bases and V 8 bases, and 2 bases lay outside the gene matches. CDR1 DFQATT and CDR2 SNEGSKA come from the germline V gene (reference sequence). This CDR3 is built from 11 residues. This CDR3 is CSPTGGTEAFF. CDR3 sequence (DNA): TGCAGTCCGACAGGGGGCACTGAAGCTTTCTTT.

This chain connects TRBV24-1 to TRBJ2-2, with 7 bases aligning to TRBD2. The CDR3 sequence is 11 residues long. V shed 9 bases, J shed 7 bases, and the junction held 1 base outside the gene matches. The germline CDR1 and CDR2 sequences are KGHDR and SFDVKD. The CDR3 DNA follows: TGTGCCACCGCGGGAGACGGGGAGCTGTTTTTT. Amino acid sequence: CATAGDGELFF.

This chain connects TRBV7-8 to TRBJ2-5, with TRBD1 identical over 7 bases. CDR1 and CDR2 (germline): SGHVS, FQNEAQ. V shed 0 bases, J shed 3 bases, and the junction held 10 bases outside the gene matches. This CDR3 comprises 17 residues. The CDR3 loop reads CASSLAFWDSEKETQYF. CDR3 DNA sequence: TGTGCCAGCAGCTTAGCGTTTTGGGACAGCGAAAAAGAGACCCAGTACTTC.

This clone was seen only once. This chain uses TRBV7-9 with TRBJ2-3, with a weak D call TRBD1 (5 bases). From germline, CDR1 is SEHNR and CDR2 FQNEAQ (reference sequence). Trimming pared 5 bases from V and 6 bases from J, leaving 18 bases between. The CDR3 extends over 15 amino acids. Written as DNA, the CDR3 is TGTGCCAGCAGCCCCGTGGGGCACTTCCGGGATACGCAGTATTTT. Amino acids: CASSPVGHFRDTQYF.

The rearrangement links TRBV25-1 to TRBJ1-1, with unresolved D. Trimming left V 3 bases short and J 1 base short, with 9 bases between. Germline values: CDR1 MGHDK, CDR2 SYGVNS. The CDR3 sequence is 14 residues long. CDR3 sequence (DNA): TGTGCCAGCAGTGACCCGCGGGGGAACACTGAAGCTTTCTTT. This codes for CASSDPRGNTEAFF.

This clone is a singleton in its sample. The rearrangement links TRBV5-1 to TRBJ2-3, with TRBD2 as a possible D gene (6 bases). V was clipped by 7 bases and J by 2 bases, with 17 bases between them. The germline gives CDR1 SGHRS, CDR2 YFSETQ. CDR3 length: 15 residues. CDR3 protein: CASRPGTLLTDTQYF. In nucleotides, the CDR3 is TGCGCCAGCCGCCCTGGGACTCTCCTCACAGATACGCAGTATTTT.

This chain uses TRBV11-1 with TRBJ1-6; no definite D call. The germline V gene has CDR1 SGHAT and CDR2 FQDESV (reference sequence). V lost 5 bases, J lost 0 bases, and 11 bases lay in between. The CDR3 sequence is 16 residues long. CDR3 nucleotides: TGTGCCAGCAGCCTTCAGAGGAGCTCCTATAATTCACCCCTCCACTTT. Protein sequence: CASSLQRSSYNSPLHF.

The chain combines TRBV6-5 with TRBJ1-1; D gene ambiguous. Per germline, CDR1 MNHEY and CDR2 SVGAGI. The CDR3 extends over 14 amino acids. V was cut by 4 bases and J by 0 bases, with 9 bases left in between. The CDR3: CASSLDLLNTEAFF. The CDR3 DNA is TGTGCCAGCAGTTTAGACTTATTGAACACTGAAGCTTTCTTT.

This clone was seen a single time. CDR3 in amino acids: CASDRLAGTSSYEQYF. CDR3 bases: TGTGCCAGCGACCGACTAGCGGGAACCAGCTCCTACGAGCAGTACTTC. The chain recombines TRBV21-1 with TRBJ2-7; the DNA was not compared with TRBD2, the D call given in the table. TRBV21-1 is reported as a pseudogene. This CDR3 region has 16 residues.

This rearrangement joins TRBV3-1 (or the pseudogene TRBV3-2) to TRBJ1-6; D uncertain. Germline assignment: CDR1 LGHDT and CDR2 YNNKEL (reference sequence). The CDR3 totals 14 residues. V was shortened by 1 base and J by 7 bases, with 8 bases between the two germline ends. The CDR3 region is CASSQVAYNSPLHF. DNA for the CDR3: TGTGCCAGCAGCCAAGTAGCTTACAATTCACCCCTCCACTTT.

The rearrangement links TRBV5-8 to TRBJ1-6; tentative D call: TRBD1 (5 bases). Trimming removed 4 bases at V and 8 bases at J, with 10 bases between. The germline CDR1 and CDR2 sequences are SGHTS and YDEGEE. The CDR3 covers 13 residues. For the CDR3, the DNA is TGTGCCAGCAGCGCGATCAGGGATTCACCCCTCCACTTT. Its protein product is CASSAIRDSPLHF.

The chain links TRBV10-3 to TRBJ1-2; 12 nucleotides match TRBD1. J lost 7 bases, V lost 5 bases, and 8 bases had no gene match. The CDR3 covers 15 residues. The germline V gene encodes CDR1 ENHRY and CDR2 SYGVKD. As DNA, the CDR3 is TGTGCCATCAGTAACCCGGGACAGGGGGCGCTTGGCTACACCTTC. Protein: CAISNPGQGALGYTF.

The genes are TRBV15 and TRBJ1-5; weak D call: TRBD1 (5 bases). The CDR3 has 17 amino acids. CDR1 is LNHNV and CDR2 is YYDKDF in the germline V gene (reference sequence). V dropped 3 bases and J dropped 0 bases, with 15 bases sitting between them. Here the CDR3 reads CATSSAPGGSSNQPQHF. The DNA of the CDR3 is TGTGCCACCAGCAGTGCCCCGGGGGGTTCTAGCAATCAGCCCCAGCATTTT.

This clone was counted once. This chain uses TRBV6-1 with TRBJ2-1; D is possibly TRBD1 (6 bases). V was trimmed by 4 bases and J by 4 bases, leaving 17 bases between them. Looked up from germline, CDR1 is MNHNS and CDR2 is SASEGT. The CDR3 sequence is 16 residues long. CDR3 protein: CASSGLRARGYNEQFF. In DNA form, the CDR3 reads TGTGCCAGCAGTGGCCTCCGGGCCAGGGGTTACAATGAGCAGTTCTTC.

This clone has more than one count but fewer than ten. The chain has TRBV29-1 and TRBJ2-1; D is perhaps TRBD2 (6 bases). The CDR3 spans 14 residues. Per the germline V gene, CDR1 is SQVTM and CDR2 is ANQGSEA. The CDR3 coding sequence is TGCAGGGCAACCGGGACTGGCAATCTGAATGAGCAGTTCTTC. It yields the protein CRATGTGNLNEQFF.

This clone was seen a handful of times. V usage is TRBV5-1 and J usage is TRBJ1-3; D is unclear. With 0 bases removed from V and 4 bases from J, the gap between germline ends came to 8 bases. CDR1 and CDR2 from the germline V gene are SGHRS and YFSETQ. The CDR3 length is 14 residues. The CDR3 region is CASSLVAGGNTIYF. CDR3 DNA sequence: TGCGCCAGCAGCTTGGTGGCGGGAGGAAACACCATATATTTT.